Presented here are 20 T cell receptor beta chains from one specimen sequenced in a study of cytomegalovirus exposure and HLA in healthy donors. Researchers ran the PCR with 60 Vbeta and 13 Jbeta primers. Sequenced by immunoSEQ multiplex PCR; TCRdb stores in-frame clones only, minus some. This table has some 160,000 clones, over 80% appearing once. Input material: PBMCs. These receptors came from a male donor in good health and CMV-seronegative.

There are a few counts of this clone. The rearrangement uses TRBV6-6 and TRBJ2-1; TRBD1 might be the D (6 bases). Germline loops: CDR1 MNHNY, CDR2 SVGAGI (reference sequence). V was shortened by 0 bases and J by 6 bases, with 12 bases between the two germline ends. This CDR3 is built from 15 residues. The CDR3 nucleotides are TGTGCCAGCAGTTACTCGCTCAGGGGACGCAATGAGCAGTTCTTC. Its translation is CASSYSLRGRNEQFF.

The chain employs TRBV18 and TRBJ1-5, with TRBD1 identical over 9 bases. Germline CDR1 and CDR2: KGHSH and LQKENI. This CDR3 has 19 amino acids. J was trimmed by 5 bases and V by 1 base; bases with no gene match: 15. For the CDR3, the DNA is TGTGCCAGCTCACCACGTGTTTTGACAGGGGGAACGAGGGATCAGCCCCAGCATTTT. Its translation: CASSPRVLTGGTRDQPQHF.

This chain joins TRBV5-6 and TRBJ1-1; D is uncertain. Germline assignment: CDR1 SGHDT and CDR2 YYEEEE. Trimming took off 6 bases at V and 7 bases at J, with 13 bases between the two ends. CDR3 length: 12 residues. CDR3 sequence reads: CASKQYGIEAFF. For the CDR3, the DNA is TGTGCCAGCAAGCAGTACGGGATTGAAGCTTTCTTT.

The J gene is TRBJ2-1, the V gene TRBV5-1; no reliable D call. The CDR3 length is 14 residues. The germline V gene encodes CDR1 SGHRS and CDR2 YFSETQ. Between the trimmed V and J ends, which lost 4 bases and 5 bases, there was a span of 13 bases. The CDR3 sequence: CASSPPIPNNEQFF. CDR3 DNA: TGCGCCAGCAGCCCCCCCATCCCTAACAATGAGCAGTTCTTC. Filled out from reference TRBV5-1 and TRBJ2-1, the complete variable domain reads KAGVTQTPRYLIKTRGQQVTLSCSPISGHRSVSWYQQTPGQGLQFLFEYFSETQRNKGNFPGRFSGRQFSNSRSEMNVSTLELGDSALYLCASSPPIPNNEQFFGPGTRLTVL.

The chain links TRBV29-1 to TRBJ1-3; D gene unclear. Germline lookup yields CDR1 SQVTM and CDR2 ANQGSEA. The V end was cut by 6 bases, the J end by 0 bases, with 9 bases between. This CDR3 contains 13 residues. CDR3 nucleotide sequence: TGCAGCGTGCATGCGGGCTCTGGAAACACCATATATTTT. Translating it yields CSVHAGSGNTIYF.

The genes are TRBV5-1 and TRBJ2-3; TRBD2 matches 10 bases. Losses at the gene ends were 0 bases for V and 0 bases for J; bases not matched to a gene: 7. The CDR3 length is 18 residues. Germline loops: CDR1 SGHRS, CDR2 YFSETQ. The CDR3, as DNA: TGCGCCAGCAGCTTGGAAGCGGGGGGGTTAGGCAGCACAGATACGCAGTATTTT. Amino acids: CASSLEAGGLGSTDTQYF. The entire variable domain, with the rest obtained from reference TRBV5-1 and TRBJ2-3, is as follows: KAGVTQTPRYLIKTRGQQVTLSCSPISGHRSVSWYQQTPGQGLQFLFEYFSETQRNKGNFPGRFSGRQFSNSRSEMNVSTLELGDSALYLCASSLEAGGLGSTDTQYFGPGTRLTVL.

The CDR3 DNA sequence: TGTGCCAGCAGTCGATGGACAGGGTCCTACGAGCAGTACTTC. Residues: CASSRWTGSYEQYF. V is TRBV6-5 and J is TRBJ2-7; 8 positions agree with TRBD1. The V segment lost 5 bases and the J segment 1 base; nucleotides outside the gene matches: 4. The germline CDR1 and CDR2 sequences are MNHEY and SVGAGI. This CDR3 has 14 residues.

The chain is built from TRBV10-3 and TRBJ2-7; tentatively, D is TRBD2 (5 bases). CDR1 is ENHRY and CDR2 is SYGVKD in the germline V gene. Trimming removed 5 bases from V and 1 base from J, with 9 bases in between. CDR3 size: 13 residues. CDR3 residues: CAISQTGSYEQYF. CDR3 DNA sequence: TGTGCCATCAGTCAGACGGGATCCTACGAGCAGTACTTC.

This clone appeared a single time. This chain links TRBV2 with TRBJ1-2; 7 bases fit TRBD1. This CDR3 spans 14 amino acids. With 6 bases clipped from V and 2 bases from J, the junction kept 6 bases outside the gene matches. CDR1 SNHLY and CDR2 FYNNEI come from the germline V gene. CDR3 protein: CASRATTGNYGYTF. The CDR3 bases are TGTGCCAGCAGGGCTACGACAGGGAACTATGGCTACACCTTC.

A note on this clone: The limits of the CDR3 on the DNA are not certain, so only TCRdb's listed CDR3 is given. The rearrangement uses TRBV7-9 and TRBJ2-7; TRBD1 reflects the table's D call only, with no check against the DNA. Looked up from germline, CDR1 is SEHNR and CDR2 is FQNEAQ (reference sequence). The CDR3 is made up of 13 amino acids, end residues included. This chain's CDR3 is CASSFGQGTEIFF.

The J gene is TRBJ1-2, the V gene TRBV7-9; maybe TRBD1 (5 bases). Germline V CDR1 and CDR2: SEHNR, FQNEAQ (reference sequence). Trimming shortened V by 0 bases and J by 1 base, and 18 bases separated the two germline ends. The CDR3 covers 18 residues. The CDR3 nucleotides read TGTGCCAGCAGCTTAGCCCCCGTGGGGTCTAGGGGTAACTATGGCTACACCTTC. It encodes CASSLAPVGSRGNYGYTF.

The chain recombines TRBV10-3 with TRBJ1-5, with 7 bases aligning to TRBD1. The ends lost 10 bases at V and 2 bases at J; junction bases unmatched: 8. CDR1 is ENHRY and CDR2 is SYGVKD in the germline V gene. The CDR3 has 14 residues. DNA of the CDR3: TGTGCCACGGACGGAGACAGGGGCAATCAGCCCCAGCATTTT. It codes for CATDGDRGNQPQHF.

The CDR3 nucleotides read TGTGCCAGCTCACCGGCAGGGGGCCTCTCTGGAAACACCATATATTTT. Translated, it gives CASSPAGGLSGNTIYF. The chain recombines TRBV18 with TRBJ1-3; 8 bases line up with TRBD1. This CDR3 is 16 amino acids long. Germline V lookup: CDR1 KGHSH, CDR2 LQKENI. V was pared by 3 bases and J by 0 bases, with 4 bases of the junction left unmatched.

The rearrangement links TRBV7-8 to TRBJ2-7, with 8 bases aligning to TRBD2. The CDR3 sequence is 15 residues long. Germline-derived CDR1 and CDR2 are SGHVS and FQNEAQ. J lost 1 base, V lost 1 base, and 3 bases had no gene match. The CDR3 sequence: CASSLDGRGSYEQYF. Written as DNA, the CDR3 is TGTGCCAGCAGCTTAGACGGGAGGGGATCCTACGAGCAGTACTTC.

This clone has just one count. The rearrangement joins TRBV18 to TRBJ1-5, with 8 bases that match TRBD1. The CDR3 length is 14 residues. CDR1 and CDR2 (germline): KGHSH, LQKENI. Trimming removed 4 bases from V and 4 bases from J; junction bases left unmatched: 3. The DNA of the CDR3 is TGTGCCAGCTCACGGGGACAGGAGAATCAGCCCCAGCATTTT. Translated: CASSRGQENQPQHF.

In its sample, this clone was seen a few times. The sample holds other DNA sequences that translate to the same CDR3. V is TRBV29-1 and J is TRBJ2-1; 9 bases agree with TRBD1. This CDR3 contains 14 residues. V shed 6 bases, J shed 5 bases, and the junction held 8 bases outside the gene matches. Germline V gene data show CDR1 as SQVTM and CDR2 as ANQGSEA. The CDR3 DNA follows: TGCAGCGTACGTGACAGGGGGTTTGACAATGAGCAGTTCTTC. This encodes CSVRDRGFDNEQFF.

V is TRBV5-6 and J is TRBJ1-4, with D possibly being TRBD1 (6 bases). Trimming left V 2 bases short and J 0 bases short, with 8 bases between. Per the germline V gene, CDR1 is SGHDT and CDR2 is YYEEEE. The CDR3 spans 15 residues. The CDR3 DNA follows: TGTGCCAGCAGCTTCGGGACACCAACTAATGAAAAACTGTTTTTT. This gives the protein CASSFGTPTNEKLFF.

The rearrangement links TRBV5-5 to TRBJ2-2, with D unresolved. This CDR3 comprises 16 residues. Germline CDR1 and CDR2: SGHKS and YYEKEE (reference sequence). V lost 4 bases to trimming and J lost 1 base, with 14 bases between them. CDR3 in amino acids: CASSPLVVRNTGELFF. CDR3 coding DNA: TGTGCCAGCAGCCCCCTGGTCGTGCGGAACACCGGGGAGCTGTTTTTT.

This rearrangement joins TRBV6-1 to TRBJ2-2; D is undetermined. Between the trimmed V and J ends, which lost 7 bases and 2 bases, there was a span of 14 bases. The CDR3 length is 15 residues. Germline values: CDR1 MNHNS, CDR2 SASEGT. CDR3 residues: CASIRSAPNTGELFF. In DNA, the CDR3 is TGTGCCAGCATTCGAAGCGCACCCAACACCGGGGAGCTGTTTTTT.

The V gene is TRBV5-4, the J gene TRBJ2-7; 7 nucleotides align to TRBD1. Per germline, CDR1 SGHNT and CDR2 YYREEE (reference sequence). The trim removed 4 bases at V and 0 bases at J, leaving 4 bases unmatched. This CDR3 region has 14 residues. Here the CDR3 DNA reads TGTGCCAGCAGCGGACAGGAGATCTCCTACGAGCAGTACTTC. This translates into CASSGQEISYEQYF.